This T cell receptor beta chain was captured in a study of cytomegalovirus exposure and HLA in healthy donors. General study results and limits: Among CMV-associated TCR beta chains, most appeared HLA-restricted in a later analysis. With DRB1 most and HLA-C fewest, TCR association rates differed between HLA loci in a later analysis. Per a prior analysis, the majority of TCR beta V segments were productive roughly 90% or roughly 30% of the time. It was reportedly the case that the classifier diagnosed cytomegalovirus status with high specificity and sensitivity.

PCR used 60 Vbeta primers and 13 Jbeta primers. The method was immunoSEQ multiplex PCR; TCRdb's version includes in-frame clones alone and lacks a portion of them. The sample has 150,000 to 200,000 clones, almost 80% seen once. There are 17 residues in the CDR3. V gave up 5 bases and J gave up 0 bases, with 14 bases separating them. From germline, CDR1 is MDHEN and CDR2 SYDVKM. A remark on this clone: The antigen is undetermined.

The receptor was derived from a man aged 50 to 59 in good health and CMV-seropositive. What was sequenced was PBMCs. The chain combines TRBV28 with TRBJ2-6; maybe TRBD2 (5 bases). The CDR3 bases are TGTGCCAGCAGTAGATCCGTTACTAGCTCTGGGGCCAACGTCCTGACTTTC. Translation gives CASSRSVTSSGANVLTF.